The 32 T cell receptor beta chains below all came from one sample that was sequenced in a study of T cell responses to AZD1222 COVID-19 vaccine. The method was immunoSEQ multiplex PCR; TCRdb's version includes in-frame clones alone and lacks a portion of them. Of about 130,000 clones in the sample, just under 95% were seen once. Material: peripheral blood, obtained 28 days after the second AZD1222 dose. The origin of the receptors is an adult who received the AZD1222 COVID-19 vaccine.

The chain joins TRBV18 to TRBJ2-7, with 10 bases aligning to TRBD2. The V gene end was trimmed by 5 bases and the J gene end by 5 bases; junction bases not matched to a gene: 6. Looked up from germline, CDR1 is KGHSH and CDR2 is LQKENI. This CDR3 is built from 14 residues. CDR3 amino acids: CASSNLAGVNEQYF. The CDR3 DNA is TGTGCCAGCTCAAATCTAGCGGGAGTCAACGAGCAGTACTTC.

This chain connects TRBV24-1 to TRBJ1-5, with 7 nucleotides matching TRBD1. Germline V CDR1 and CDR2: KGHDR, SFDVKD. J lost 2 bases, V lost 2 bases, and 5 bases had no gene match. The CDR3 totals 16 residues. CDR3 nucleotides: TGTGCCACCAGTGATTCAGGGGGAGGCGGCAATCAGCCCCAGCATTTT. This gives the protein CATSDSGGGGNQPQHF.

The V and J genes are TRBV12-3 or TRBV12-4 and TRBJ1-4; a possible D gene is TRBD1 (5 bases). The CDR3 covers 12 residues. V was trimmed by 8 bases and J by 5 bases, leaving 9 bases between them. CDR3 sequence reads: CASGQGNEKLFF. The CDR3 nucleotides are TGTGCCAGCGGTCAGGGAAATGAAAAACTGTTTTTT.

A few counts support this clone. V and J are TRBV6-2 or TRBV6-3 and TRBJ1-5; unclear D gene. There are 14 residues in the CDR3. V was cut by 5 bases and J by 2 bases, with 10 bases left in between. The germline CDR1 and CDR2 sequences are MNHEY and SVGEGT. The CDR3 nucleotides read TGTGCCAGCAGTCCCAGGTTGGGCAATCAGCCCCAGCATTTT. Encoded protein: CASSPRLGNQPQHF.

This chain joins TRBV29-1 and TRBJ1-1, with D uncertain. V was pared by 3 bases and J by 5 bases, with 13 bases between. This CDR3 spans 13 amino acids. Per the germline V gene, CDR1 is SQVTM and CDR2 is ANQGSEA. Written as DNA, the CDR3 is TGCAGCGTTGACGGAATAGGCAGGACTGAAGCTTTCTTT. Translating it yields CSVDGIGRTEAFF.

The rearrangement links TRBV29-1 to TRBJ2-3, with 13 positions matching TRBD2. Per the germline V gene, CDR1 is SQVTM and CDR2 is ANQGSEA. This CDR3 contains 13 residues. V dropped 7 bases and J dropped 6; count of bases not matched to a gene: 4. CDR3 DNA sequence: TGCAGCGCCACTAGCGGGGGGGCTGATACGCAGTATTTT. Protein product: CSATSGGADTQYF.

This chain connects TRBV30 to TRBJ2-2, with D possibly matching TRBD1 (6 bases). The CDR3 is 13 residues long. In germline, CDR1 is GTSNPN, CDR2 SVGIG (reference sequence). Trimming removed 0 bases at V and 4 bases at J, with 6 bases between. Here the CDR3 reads CAWSVQGTGELFF. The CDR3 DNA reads TGTGCCTGGAGTGTACAGGGCACCGGGGAGCTGTTTTTT.

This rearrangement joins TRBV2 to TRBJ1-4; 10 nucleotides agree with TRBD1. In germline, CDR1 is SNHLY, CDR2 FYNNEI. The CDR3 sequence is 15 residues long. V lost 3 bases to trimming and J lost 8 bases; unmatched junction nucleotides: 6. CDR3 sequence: CASSEGQGSGEKLFF. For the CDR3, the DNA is TGTGCCAGCAGTGAGGGACAGGGGAGTGGGGAAAAACTGTTTTTT. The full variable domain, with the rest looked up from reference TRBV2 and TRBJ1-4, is EPEVTQTPSHQVTQMGQEVILRCVPISNHLYFYWYRQILGQKVEFLVSFYNNEISEKSEIFDDQFSVERPDGSNFTLKIRSTKLEDSAMYFCASSEGQGSGEKLFFGSGTQLSVL.

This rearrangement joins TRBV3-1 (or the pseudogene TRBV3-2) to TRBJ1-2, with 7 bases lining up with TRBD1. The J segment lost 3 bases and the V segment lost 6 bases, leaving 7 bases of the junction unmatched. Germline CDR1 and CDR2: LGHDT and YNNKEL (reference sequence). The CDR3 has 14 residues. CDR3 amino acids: CASSLKQGHYGYTF. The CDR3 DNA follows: TGTGCCAGCAGTTTAAAACAGGGGCACTATGGCTACACCTTC.

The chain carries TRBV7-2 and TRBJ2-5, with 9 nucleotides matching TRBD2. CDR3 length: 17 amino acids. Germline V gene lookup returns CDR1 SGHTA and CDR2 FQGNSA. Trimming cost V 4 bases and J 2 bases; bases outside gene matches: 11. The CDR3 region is CASSSSTGTSLQETQYF. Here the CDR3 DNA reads TGTGCCAGCAGCTCCTCTACCGGGACTAGCTTACAAGAGACCCAGTACTTC.

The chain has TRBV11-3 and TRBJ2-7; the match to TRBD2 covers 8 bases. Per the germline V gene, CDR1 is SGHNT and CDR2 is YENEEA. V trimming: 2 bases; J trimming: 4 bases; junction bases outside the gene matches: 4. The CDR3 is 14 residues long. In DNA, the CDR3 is TGTGCCAGCAGCTTAATGGGACTAGGATACGAGCAGTACTTC. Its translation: CASSLMGLGYEQYF.

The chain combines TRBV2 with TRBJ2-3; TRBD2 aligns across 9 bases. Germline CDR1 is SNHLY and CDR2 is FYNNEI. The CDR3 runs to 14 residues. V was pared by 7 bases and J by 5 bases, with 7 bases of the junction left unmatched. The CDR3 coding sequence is TGTGCCAGCAAGGGGGGACTAGCTGGAGATACGCAGTATTTT. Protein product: CASKGGLAGDTQYF.

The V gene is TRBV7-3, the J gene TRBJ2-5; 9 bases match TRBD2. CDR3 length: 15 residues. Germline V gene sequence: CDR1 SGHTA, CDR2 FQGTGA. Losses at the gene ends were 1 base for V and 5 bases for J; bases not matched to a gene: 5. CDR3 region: CASSLSGRAGETQYF. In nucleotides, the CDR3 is TGTGCCAGCAGCTTAAGCGGGAGGGCCGGGGAGACCCAGTACTTC.

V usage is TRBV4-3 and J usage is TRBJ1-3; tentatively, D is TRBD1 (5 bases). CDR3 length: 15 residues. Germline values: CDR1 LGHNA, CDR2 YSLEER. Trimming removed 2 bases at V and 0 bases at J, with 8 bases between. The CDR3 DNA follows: TGCGCCAGCAGCCAAACGGGGCTCTCTGGAAACACCATATATTTT. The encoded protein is CASSQTGLSGNTIYF.

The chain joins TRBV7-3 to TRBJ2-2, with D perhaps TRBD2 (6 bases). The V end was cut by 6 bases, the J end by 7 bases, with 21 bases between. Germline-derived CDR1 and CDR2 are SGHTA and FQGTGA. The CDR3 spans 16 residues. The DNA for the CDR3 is TGTGCCAGCAGACCCGGACCCGGAGGGGCAATCGGGGAGCTGTTTTTT. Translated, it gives CASRPGPGGAIGELFF.

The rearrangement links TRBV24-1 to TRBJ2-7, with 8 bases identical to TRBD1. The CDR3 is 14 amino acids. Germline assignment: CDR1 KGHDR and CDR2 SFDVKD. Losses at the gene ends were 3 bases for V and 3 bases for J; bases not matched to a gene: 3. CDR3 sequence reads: CATSDDRGDYEQYF. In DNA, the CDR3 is TGTGCCACCAGTGATGACAGGGGCGACTACGAGCAGTACTTC.

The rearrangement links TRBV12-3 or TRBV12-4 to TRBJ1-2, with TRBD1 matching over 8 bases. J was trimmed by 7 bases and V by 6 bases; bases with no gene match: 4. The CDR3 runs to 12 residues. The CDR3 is CASRRTGLGYTF. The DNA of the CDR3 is TGTGCCAGCAGACGGACAGGGCTTGGCTACACCTTC.

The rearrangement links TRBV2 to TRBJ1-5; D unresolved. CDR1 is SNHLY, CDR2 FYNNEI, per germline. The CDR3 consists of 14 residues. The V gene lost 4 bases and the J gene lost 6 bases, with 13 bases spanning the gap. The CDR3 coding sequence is TGTGCCAGCAGTGCGGGAGGGCAGTCTCAGCCCCAGCATTTT. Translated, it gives CASSAGGQSQPQHF. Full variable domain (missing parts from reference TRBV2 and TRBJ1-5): EPEVTQTPSHQVTQMGQEVILRCVPISNHLYFYWYRQILGQKVEFLVSFYNNEISEKSEIFDDQFSVERPDGSNFTLKIRSTKLEDSAMYFCASSAGGQSQPQHFGDGTRLSIL.

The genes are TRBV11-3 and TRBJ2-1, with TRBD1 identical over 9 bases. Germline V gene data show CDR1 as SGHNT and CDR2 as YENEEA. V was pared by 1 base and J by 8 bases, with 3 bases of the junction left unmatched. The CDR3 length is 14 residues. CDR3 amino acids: CASSLGGTGYEQFF. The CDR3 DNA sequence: TGTGCCAGCAGCTTAGGTGGGACAGGGTATGAGCAGTTCTTC.

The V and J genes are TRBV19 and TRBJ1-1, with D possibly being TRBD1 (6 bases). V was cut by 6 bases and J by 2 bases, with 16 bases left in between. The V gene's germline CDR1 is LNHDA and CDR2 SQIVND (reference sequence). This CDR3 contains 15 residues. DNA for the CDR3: TGTGCCAGTAGCATTCCGGGGGCGCCCAACACTGAAGCTTTCTTT. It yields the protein CASSIPGAPNTEAFF.

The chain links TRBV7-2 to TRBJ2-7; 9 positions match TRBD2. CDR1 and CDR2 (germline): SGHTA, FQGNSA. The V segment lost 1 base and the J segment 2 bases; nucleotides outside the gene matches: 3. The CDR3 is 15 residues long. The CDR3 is CASSLVAGEAYEQYF. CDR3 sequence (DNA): TGTGCCAGCAGCTTAGTAGCGGGAGAAGCCTACGAGCAGTACTTC.

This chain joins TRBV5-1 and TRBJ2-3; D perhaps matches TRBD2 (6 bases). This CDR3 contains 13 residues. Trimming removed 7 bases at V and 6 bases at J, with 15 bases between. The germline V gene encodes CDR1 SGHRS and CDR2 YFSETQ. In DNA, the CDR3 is TGCGCCAGCCGCAAGGGAGGAAGCGATACGCAGTATTTT. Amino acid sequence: CASRKGGSDTQYF.

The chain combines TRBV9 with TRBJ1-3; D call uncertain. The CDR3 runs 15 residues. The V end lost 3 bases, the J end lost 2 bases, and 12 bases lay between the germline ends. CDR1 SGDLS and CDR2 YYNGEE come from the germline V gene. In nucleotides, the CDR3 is TGTGCCAGCAGCGCTCCTCCCAATGCTGGAAACACCATATATTTT. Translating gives CASSAPPNAGNTIYF.

CDR3 region: CASSPNLLAGVDEQYF. As DNA, the CDR3 is TGCGCCAGCAGCCCGAACCTCCTAGCGGGAGTCGACGAGCAGTACTTC. The chain links TRBV5-1 to TRBJ2-7; 10 nucleotides agree with TRBD2. Germline V gene data show CDR1 as SGHRS and CDR2 as YFSETQ. CDR3 length: 16 residues. With V trimmed by 4 bases and J by 5 bases, 12 bases remained unmatched.

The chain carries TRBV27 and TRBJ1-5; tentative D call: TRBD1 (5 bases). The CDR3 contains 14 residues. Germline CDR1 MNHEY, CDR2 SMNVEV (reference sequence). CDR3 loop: CTTRGGGYGQPQHF. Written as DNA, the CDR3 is TGTACAACACGGGGGGGAGGGTATGGTCAGCCCCAGCATTTT.

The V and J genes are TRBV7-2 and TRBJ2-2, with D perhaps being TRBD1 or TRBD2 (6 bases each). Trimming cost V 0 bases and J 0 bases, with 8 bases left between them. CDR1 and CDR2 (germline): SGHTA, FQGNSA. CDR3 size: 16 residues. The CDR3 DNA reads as TGTGCCAGCAGCTTAGCGGGGGGCGCGAACACCGGGGAGCTGTTTTTT. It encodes CASSLAGGANTGELFF.

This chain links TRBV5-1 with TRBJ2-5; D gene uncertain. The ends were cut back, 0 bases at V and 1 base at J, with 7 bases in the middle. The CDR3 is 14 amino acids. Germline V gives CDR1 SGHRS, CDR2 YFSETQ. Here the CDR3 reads CASSLGAAQETQYF. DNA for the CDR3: TGCGCCAGCAGCTTGGGCGCGGCCCAAGAGACCCAGTACTTC.

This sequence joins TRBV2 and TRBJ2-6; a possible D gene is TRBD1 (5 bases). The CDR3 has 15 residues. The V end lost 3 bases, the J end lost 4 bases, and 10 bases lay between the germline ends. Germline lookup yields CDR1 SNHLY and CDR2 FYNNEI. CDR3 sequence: CASSEGRVGANVLTF. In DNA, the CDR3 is TGTGCCAGCAGTGAGGGCAGGGTCGGGGCCAACGTCCTGACTTTC.

The CDR3 reads CASREGHEQYF. CDR3 in DNA: TGTGCCAGCCGGGAAGGACACGAGCAGTACTTC. The chain joins TRBV27 to TRBJ2-7; a possible D gene is TRBD2 (5 bases). CDR1 is MNHEY and CDR2 is SMNVEV in the germline V gene (reference sequence). CDR3 length: 11 amino acids. The germline V and J ends were trimmed by 8 bases and 5 bases, with 10 bases remaining between them.

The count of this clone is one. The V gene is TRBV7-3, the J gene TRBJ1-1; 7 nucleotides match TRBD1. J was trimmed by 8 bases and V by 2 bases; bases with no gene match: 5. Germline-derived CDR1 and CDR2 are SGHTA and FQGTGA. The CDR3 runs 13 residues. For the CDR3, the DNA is TGTGCCAGCAGCTTATCACAGGGGTTGGAAGCTTTCTTT. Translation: CASSLSQGLEAFF.

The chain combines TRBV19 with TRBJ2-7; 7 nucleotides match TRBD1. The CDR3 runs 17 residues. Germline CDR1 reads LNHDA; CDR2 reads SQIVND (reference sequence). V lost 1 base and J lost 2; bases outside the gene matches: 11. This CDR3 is CASSIAGTASFAYEQYF. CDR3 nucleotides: TGTGCCAGTAGTATAGCGGGGACAGCAAGCTTTGCCTACGAGCAGTACTTC.

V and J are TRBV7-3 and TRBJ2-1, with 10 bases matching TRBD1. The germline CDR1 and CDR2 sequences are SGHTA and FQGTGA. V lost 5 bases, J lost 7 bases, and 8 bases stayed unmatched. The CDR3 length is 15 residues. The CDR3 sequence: CASSPGQGGVNEQFF. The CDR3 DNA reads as TGTGCCAGCAGCCCCGGACAGGGGGGAGTAAATGAGCAGTTCTTC.